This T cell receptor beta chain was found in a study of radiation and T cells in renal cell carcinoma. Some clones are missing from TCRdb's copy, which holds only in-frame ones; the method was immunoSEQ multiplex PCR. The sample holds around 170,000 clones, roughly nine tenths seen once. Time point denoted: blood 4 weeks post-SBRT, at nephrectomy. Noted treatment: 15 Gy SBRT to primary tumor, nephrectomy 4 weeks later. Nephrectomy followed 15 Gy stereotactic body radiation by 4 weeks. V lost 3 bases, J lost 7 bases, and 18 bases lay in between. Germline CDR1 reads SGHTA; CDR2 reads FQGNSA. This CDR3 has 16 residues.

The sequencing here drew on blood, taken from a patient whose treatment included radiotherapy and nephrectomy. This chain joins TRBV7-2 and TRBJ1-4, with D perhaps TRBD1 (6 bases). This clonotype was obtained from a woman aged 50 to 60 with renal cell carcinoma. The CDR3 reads CASSLSPAQGFEKLFF. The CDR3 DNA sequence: TGTGCCAGCAGCTTGAGCCCGGCACAGGGTTTTGAAAAACTGTTTTTT.